This TCR beta chain appears in the sequencing data of a study of T cells after yellow fever vaccination. The germline V and J ends were trimmed by 0 bases and 4 bases, with 11 bases remaining between them. CDR3 length: 14 residues. Germline loops: CDR1 SGHRS, CDR2 YFSETQ. TCRdb used MiXCR to reprocess the 5' RACE reads, holding one entry per CDR3 protein. The sample records approximately 300,000 distinct CDR3 sequences, more than 8.5% being singletons. Broader study findings: Secondary responses were weaker yet peaked faster, day 5 versus 15.

This clonotype turned up a few times. The antigen remains undetermined. The sample in question was PBMCs, obtained on the day of the first yellow fever vaccination. The chain links TRBV5-1 to TRBJ2-7; D not certain. This clonotype was obtained from a man younger than 35 who received the YFV17D yellow fever vaccine. CDR3 sequence reads: CASSLARGFYEQYF. CDR3 bases: TGCGCCAGCAGCTTGGCCCGCGGATTTTACGAGCAGTACTTC.